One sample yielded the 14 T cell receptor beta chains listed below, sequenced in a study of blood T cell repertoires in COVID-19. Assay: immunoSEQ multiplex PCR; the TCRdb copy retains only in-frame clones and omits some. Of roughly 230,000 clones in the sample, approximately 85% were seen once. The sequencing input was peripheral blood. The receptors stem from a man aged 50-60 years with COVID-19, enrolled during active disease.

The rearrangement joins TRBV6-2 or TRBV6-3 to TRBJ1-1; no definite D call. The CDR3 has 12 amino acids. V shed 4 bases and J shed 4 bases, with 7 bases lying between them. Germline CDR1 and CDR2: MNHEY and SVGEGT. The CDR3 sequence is CASSWGVTEAFF. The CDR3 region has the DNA TGTGCCAGCAGTTGGGGAGTCACTGAAGCTTTCTTT.

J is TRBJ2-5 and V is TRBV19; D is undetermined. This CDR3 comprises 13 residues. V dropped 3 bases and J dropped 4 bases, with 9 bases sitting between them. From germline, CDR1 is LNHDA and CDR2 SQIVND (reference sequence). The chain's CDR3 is CASSMNAGETQYF. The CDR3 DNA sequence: TGTGCCAGTAGTATGAACGCCGGAGAGACCCAGTACTTC.

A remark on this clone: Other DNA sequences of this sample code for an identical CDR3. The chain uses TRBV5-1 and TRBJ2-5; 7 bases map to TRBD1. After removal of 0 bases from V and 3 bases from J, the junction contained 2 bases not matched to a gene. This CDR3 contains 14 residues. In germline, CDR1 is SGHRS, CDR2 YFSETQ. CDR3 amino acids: CASSLGQGKETQYF. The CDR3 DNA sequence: TGCGCCAGCAGCTTGGGACAGGGAAAAGAGACCCAGTACTTC.

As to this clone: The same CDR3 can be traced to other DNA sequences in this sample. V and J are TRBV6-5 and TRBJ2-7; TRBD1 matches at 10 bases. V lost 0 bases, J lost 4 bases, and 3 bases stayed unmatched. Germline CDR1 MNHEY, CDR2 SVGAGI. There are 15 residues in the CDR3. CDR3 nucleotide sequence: TGTGCCAGCAGTTACTCAGGACAGGGGGTGTACGAGCAGTACTTC. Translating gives CASSYSGQGVYEQYF.

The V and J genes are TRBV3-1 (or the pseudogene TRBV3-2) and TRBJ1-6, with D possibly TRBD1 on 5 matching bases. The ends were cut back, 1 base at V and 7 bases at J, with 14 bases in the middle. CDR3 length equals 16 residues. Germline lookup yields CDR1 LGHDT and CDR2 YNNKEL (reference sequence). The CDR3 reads CASSQGLHRGNSPLHF. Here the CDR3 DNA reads TGTGCCAGCAGCCAAGGGTTGCATCGGGGGAATTCACCCCTCCACTTT.

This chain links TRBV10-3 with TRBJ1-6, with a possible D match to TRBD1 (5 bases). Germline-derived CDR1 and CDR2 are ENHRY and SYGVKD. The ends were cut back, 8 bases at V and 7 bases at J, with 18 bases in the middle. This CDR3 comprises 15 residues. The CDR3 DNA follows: TGTGCCATCCAGGAGCGCGGGGAGGGGAATTCACCCCTCCACTTT. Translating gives CAIQERGEGNSPLHF.

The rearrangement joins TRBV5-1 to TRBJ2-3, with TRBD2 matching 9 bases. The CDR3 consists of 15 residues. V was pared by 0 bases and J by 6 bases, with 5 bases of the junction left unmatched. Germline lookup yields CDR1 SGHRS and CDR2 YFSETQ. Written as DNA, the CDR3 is TGCGCCAGCAGCTTGGCGGCTAGCGGGGTTGATACGCAGTATTTT. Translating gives CASSLAASGVDTQYF.

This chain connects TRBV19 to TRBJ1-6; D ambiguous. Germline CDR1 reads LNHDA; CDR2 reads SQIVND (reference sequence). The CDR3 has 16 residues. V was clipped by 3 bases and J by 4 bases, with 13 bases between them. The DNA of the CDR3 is TGTGCCAGTAGTATTCGGCCCGGGATGTATAATTCACCCCTCCACTTT. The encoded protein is CASSIRPGMYNSPLHF. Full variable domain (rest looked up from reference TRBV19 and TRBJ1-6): DGGITQSPKYLFRKEGQNVTLSCEQNLNHDAMYWYRQDPGQGLRLIYYSQIVNDFQKGDIAEGYSVSREKKESFPLTVTSAQKNPTAFYLCASSIRPGMYNSPLHFGNGTRLTVT.

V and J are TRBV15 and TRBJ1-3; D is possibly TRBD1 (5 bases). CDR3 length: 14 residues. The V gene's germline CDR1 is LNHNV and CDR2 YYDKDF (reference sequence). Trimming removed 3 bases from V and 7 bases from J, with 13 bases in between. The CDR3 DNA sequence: TGTGCCACCAGCAGGGTTTTGGGGGGGAACACCATATATTTT. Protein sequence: CATSRVLGGNTIYF.

CDR3 in amino acids: CASSQDLWLAHEQYF. DNA for the CDR3: TGTGCCAGCAGCCAAGATCTTTGGCTAGCCCACGAGCAGTACTTC. The V call is TRBV14, the J call TRBJ2-7; D is perhaps TRBD2 (5 bases). Germline-derived CDR1 and CDR2 are SGHDN and FVKESK. V was shortened by 0 bases and J by 5 bases, with 14 bases between the two germline ends. CDR3 length equals 15 residues.

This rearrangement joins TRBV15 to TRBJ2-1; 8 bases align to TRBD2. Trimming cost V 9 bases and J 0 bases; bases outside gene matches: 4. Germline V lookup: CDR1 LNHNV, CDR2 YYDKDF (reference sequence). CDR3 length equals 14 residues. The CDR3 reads CATLSGGSYNEQFF. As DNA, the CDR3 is TGTGCCACTTTAAGCGGGGGCTCCTACAATGAGCAGTTCTTC. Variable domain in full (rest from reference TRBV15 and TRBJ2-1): DAMVIQNPRYQVTQFGKPVTLSCSQTLNHNVMYWYQQKSSQAPKLLFHYYDKDFNNEADTPDNFQSRRPNTSFCFLDIRSPGLGDTAMYLCATLSGGSYNEQFFGPGTRLTVL.

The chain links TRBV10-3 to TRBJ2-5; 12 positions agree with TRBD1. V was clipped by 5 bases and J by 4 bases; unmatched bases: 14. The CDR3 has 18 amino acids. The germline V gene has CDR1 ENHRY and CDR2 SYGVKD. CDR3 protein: CAISNPPPGQGARETQYF. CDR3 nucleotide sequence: TGTGCCATCAGTAACCCCCCGCCGGGACAGGGGGCTCGAGAGACCCAGTACTTC.

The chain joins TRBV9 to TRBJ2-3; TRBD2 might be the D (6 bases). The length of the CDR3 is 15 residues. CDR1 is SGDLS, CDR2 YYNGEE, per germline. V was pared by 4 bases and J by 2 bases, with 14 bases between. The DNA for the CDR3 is TGTGCCAGCAGCACCCGACTAGAACCCACAGATACGCAGTATTTT. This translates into CASSTRLEPTDTQYF.

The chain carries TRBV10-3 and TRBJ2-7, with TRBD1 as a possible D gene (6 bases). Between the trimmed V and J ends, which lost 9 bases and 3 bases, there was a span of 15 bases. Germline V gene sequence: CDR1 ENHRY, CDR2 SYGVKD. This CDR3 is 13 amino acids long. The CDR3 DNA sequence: TGTGCCATTCGGACAGCGATCAACTACGAGCAGTACTTC. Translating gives CAIRTAINYEQYF.